What follows is one T cell receptor (beta chain) and its context. Trimming shortened V by 5 bases and J by 0 bases, and 14 bases separated the two germline ends. CDR1 and CDR2 from the germline V gene are LNHDA and SQIVND (reference sequence). This CDR3 has 16 amino acids. TCRdb keeps only in-frame clones here, not all; method: immunoSEQ multiplex PCR. This table holds around 140,000 clones, over 80% found once. This sample is part of a study of blood T cell repertoires in COVID-19. This clonotype was obtained from a woman in her forties or fifties with acute or convalescent COVID-19. This chain uses TRBV19 with TRBJ1-3; D is uncertain. The sample consisted of peripheral blood. The CDR3 DNA sequence: TGTGCCAGTAGTTTGGAGGAGACAATCTCTGGAAACACCATATATTTT. It is translated as CASSLEETISGNTIYF.